The 32 T cell receptor beta chains below come from one sample, sequenced in a study of shared clonotypes between healthy human individuals. This table comes from immunoSEQ multiplex PCR, and its TCRdb copy is limited to in-frame clones, with some not included. The sample has 1,500,000 or so clones, approximately 98.5% seen once; the top ten hold approximately 0.4%. Material: naive CD4+ T cells sorted from blood. Subset in this sample: CD45RA+ positively selected. These receptors all come from a man younger than 40 in good health.

This chain links TRBV5-4 with TRBJ2-3; TRBD2 matches 12 bases. The ends lost 4 bases at V and 3 bases at J; junction bases unmatched: 6. Per germline, CDR1 SGHNT and CDR2 YYREEE (reference sequence). The CDR3 spans 16 residues. The CDR3 sequence: CASSPGTSGFTDTQYF. The DNA for the CDR3 is TGTGCCAGCAGCCCCGGGACTAGCGGGTTTACAGATACGCAGTATTTT. Complete variable domain (other parts from reference TRBV5-4 and TRBJ2-3): ETGVTQSPTHLIKTRGQQVTLRCSSQSGHNTVSWYQQALGQGPQFIFQYYREEENGRGNFPPRFSGLQFPNYSSELNVNALELDDSALYLCASSPGTSGFTDTQYFGPGTRLTVL.

Turning to this clone: The same CDR3 is also encoded by other DNA sequences in this sample. The chain joins TRBV28 to TRBJ2-1; D unresolved. Trimming pared 3 bases from V and 4 bases from J, leaving 4 bases between. The CDR3 spans 12 residues. Germline V gene sequence: CDR1 MDHEN, CDR2 SYDVKM. The CDR3 reads CASSFLYNEQFF. The CDR3 nucleotides read TGTGCCAGCAGTTTCCTGTACAATGAGCAGTTCTTC.

The chain carries TRBV11-3 and TRBJ1-1, with D possibly being TRBD1 (5 bases). Germline-derived CDR1 and CDR2 are SGHNT and YENEEA. CDR3 length: 14 residues. V lost 1 base and J lost 1, with 7 bases in between. CDR3 amino acids: CASSLGQSNTEAFF. CDR3 sequence (DNA): TGTGCCAGCAGCTTAGGACAGTCGAACACTGAAGCTTTCTTT.

The CDR3 sequence is CASSLQSGTGKNEQFF. CDR3 in DNA: TGTGCCAGCAGCTTACAATCCGGGACAGGGAAAAATGAGCAGTTCTTC. V and J are TRBV7-9 and TRBJ2-1; TRBD1 aligns across 9 bases. V lost 2 bases to trimming and J lost 7 bases; unmatched junction nucleotides: 9. The CDR3 is 16 amino acids. Looked up from germline, CDR1 is SEHNR and CDR2 is FQNEAQ (reference sequence).

The chain is built from TRBV28 and TRBJ1-5, with 9 bases lining up with TRBD1. Germline V gives CDR1 MDHEN, CDR2 SYDVKM. V lost 10 bases and J lost 3; bases outside the gene matches: 4. This CDR3 contains 13 residues. The CDR3 region is CAIDRGINQPQHF. CDR3 coding DNA: TGTGCCATCGACAGGGGGATCAATCAGCCCCAGCATTTT.

The gene calls are TRBV27 and TRBJ2-2; TRBD2 agrees at 14 bases. This CDR3 has 19 residues. CDR1 is MNHEY, CDR2 SMNVEV, per germline (reference sequence). V was clipped by 6 bases and J by 4 bases; unmatched bases: 13. The chain's CDR3 is CASRPRTSGLAGVTGELFF. The CDR3 bases are TGTGCCAGCAGACCCCGTACGTCGGGACTAGCGGGAGTCACCGGGGAGCTGTTTTTT.

V is TRBV5-1 and J is TRBJ2-1; perhaps TRBD1 as D (6 bases). The CDR3 spans 15 residues. Trimming took off 4 bases at V and 6 bases at J, with 17 bases between the two ends. CDR1 SGHRS and CDR2 YFSETQ come from the germline V gene. The CDR3 region is CASSTRAPRGNEQFF. CDR3 DNA: TGCGCCAGCAGCACTCGGGCCCCCAGGGGCAATGAGCAGTTCTTC.

The chain recombines TRBV28 with TRBJ2-1, with 7 bases lining up with TRBD2. Per germline, CDR1 MDHEN and CDR2 SYDVKM. The CDR3 loop spans 17 amino acids. Trimming at V came to 4 bases and at J to 9 bases, leaving 18 bases not matched to a gene. CDR3 in amino acids: CASSSTSRTRKGGEQFF. The CDR3 region has the DNA TGTGCCAGCAGTTCAACGTCGCGGACTAGAAAAGGCGGTGAGCAGTTCTTC.

The V gene is TRBV7-2, the J gene TRBJ2-7, with TRBD2 matching over 10 bases. The V and J ends lost 0 bases and 2 bases, in that order; junction bases with no gene match: 7. The CDR3 is made up of 17 amino acids. Per germline, CDR1 SGHTA and CDR2 FQGNSA. The CDR3, as DNA: TGTGCCAGCAGCTTAGCAACCGGGACTAGCGCAACCTACGAGCAGTACTTC. This encodes CASSLATGTSATYEQYF.

J is TRBJ1-1 and V is TRBV5-1; D perhaps matches TRBD1 (5 bases). The V and J ends lost 6 bases and 1 base respectively, with 13 bases between them. CDR1 is SGHRS and CDR2 is YFSETQ in the germline V gene. The length of the CDR3 is 14 residues. CDR3 in amino acids: CASKNGGTNTEAFF. CDR3 sequence (DNA): TGCGCCAGCAAAAATGGGGGGACGAACACTGAAGCTTTCTTT.

A note on this clone: This CDR3 is also generated by other DNA sequences in the sample. The chain has TRBV5-1 and TRBJ2-3; no firm D call. The CDR3 has 14 residues. Germline-derived CDR1 and CDR2 are SGHRS and YFSETQ. V gave up 4 bases and J gave up 2 bases, with 11 bases separating them. As DNA, the CDR3 is TGCGCCAGCAGCCCTGGAACTTTCACAGATACGCAGTATTTT. It translates to CASSPGTFTDTQYF.

The chain is built from TRBV5-1 and TRBJ2-5; D tentatively reads TRBD1 or TRBD2 (5 bases each). V shed 1 base and J shed 5 bases, with 9 bases lying between them. The CDR3 has 13 amino acids. Germline loops: CDR1 SGHRS, CDR2 YFSETQ. The CDR3 DNA is TGCGCCAGCAGCTTGCTCGGGGACGAGACCCAGTACTTC. Translation gives CASSLLGDETQYF.

The rearrangement uses TRBV9 and TRBJ2-2; the D gene could be TRBD1 or TRBD2 (5 bases each). Trimming took off 0 bases at V and 1 base at J, with 10 bases between the two ends. Looked up from germline, CDR1 is SGDLS and CDR2 is YYNGEE. CDR3 length equals 16 residues. The CDR3 is CASSVETRGNTGELFF. As DNA, the CDR3 is TGTGCCAGCAGCGTAGAAACGAGGGGGAACACCGGGGAGCTGTTTTTT. The whole variable domain, filled in from reference TRBV9 and TRBJ2-2, reads DSGVTQTPKHLITATGQRVTLRCSPRSGDLSVYWYQQSLDQGLQFLIQYYNGEERAKGNILERFSAQQFPDLHSELNLSSLELGDSALYFCASSVETRGNTGELFFGEGSRLTVL.

This rearrangement joins TRBV5-1 to TRBJ2-1; 11 positions agree with TRBD2. V shed 2 bases and J 6 bases; nucleotides not matched to a gene: 7. This CDR3 region has 16 residues. Looked up from germline, CDR1 is SGHRS and CDR2 is YFSETQ. The CDR3 here is CASSFIAGGVLNEQFF. The CDR3 DNA reads TGCGCCAGCAGCTTTATAGCGGGAGGGGTCCTCAATGAGCAGTTCTTC.

This chain uses TRBV11-2 with TRBJ2-2; D unresolved. The germline V gene encodes CDR1 SGHAT and CDR2 FQNNGV. The CDR3 covers 14 residues. Trimming took off 5 bases at V and 4 bases at J, with 11 bases between the two ends. The CDR3 loop is CASSAPRTTGELFF. The CDR3 bases are TGTGCCAGCAGCGCTCCGCGGACCACCGGGGAGCTGTTTTTT.

The V call is TRBV11-3, the J call TRBJ2-3, with 8 nucleotides matching TRBD2. Germline CDR1 and CDR2: SGHNT and YENEEA. This CDR3 contains 13 residues. After removal of 3 bases from V and 11 bases from J, the junction contained 7 bases not matched to a gene. The CDR3 loop is CASSLHTSGEQYF. CDR3 sequence (DNA): TGTGCCAGCAGCTTGCATACTAGCGGTGAGCAGTATTTT. The full variable domain, with the rest looked up from reference TRBV11-3 and TRBJ2-3, is EAGVVQSPRYKIIEKKQPVAFWCNPISGHNTLYWYLQNLGQGPELLIRYENEEAVDDSQLPKDRFSAERLKGVDSTLKIQPAELGDSAVYLCASSLHTSGEQYFGPGTRLTVL.

The V and J genes are TRBV9 and TRBJ2-7, with D perhaps matching TRBD1 (6 bases). With 0 bases removed from V and 3 bases from J, the gap between germline ends came to 13 bases. The germline V gene encodes CDR1 SGDLS and CDR2 YYNGEE. This CDR3 is built from 15 residues. The CDR3 nucleotides read TGTGCCAGCAGCGTAGGCTGGGGGCCGGGCTACGAGCAGTACTTC. Its translation: CASSVGWGPGYEQYF. The whole variable domain, filled in from reference TRBV9 and TRBJ2-7, reads DSGVTQTPKHLITATGQRVTLRCSPRSGDLSVYWYQQSLDQGLQFLIQYYNGEERAKGNILERFSAQQFPDLHSELNLSSLELGDSALYFCASSVGWGPGYEQYFGPGTRLTVT.

The chain combines TRBV27 with TRBJ2-5; either TRBD1 or TRBD2 may supply D (5 bases each). This CDR3 contains 14 residues. V was clipped by 4 bases and J by 7 bases, with 16 bases between them. Germline-derived CDR1 and CDR2 are MNHEY and SMNVEV (reference sequence). CDR3 residues: CASSSSLGTGTQYF. The CDR3 bases are TGTGCCAGCAGTTCGTCGTTAGGGACGGGGACCCAGTACTTC.

The rearrangement uses TRBV19 and TRBJ1-1; D ambiguous. Trimming removed 4 bases from V and 0 bases from J, with 12 bases in between. The CDR3 is 15 amino acids. Germline CDR1 reads LNHDA; CDR2 reads SQIVND (reference sequence). In DNA, the CDR3 is TGTGCCAGTAGTAGCGCCGGGAGACTGAACACTGAAGCTTTCTTT. It translates to CASSSAGRLNTEAFF. The variable domain in full, completed from reference TRBV19 and TRBJ1-1, reads DGGITQSPKYLFRKEGQNVTLSCEQNLNHDAMYWYRQDPGQGLRLIYYSQIVNDFQKGDIAEGYSVSREKKESFPLTVTSAQKNPTAFYLCASSSAGRLNTEAFFGQGTRLTVV.

V and J are TRBV5-4 and TRBJ2-2; 13 bases align to TRBD2. J gave up 0 bases and V 9 bases, and 5 bases lay outside the gene matches. The CDR3 is 16 residues long. Germline loops: CDR1 SGHNT, CDR2 YYREEE (reference sequence). CDR3 amino acids: CATKLAGGTNTGELFF. In DNA form, the CDR3 reads TGTGCCACCAAACTAGCGGGAGGGACGAACACCGGGGAGCTGTTTTTT.

J is TRBJ2-5 and V is TRBV5-4, with a weak D call TRBD2 (5 bases). Germline V CDR1 and CDR2: SGHNT, YYREEE (reference sequence). Trimming removed 0 bases at V and 2 bases at J, with 20 bases between. The CDR3 contains 18 residues. The CDR3: CASSLDGSVAWIQETQYF. CDR3 coding DNA: TGTGCCAGCAGCTTGGACGGATCGGTAGCGTGGATACAAGAGACCCAGTACTTC.

This chain uses TRBV2 with TRBJ1-1, with 8 bases fitting TRBD1. The germline CDR1 and CDR2 sequences are SNHLY and FYNNEI. CDR3 length: 10 residues. V shed 6 bases and J 11 bases; nucleotides not matched to a gene: 2. The CDR3 DNA reads TGTGCCAGCAGCCAGGGGGCGGCTTTCTTT. Its protein is CASSQGAAFF. The full variable domain, in which reference TRBV2 and TRBJ1-1 provide the parts outside the CDR3, is EPEVTQTPSHQVTQMGQEVILRCVPISNHLYFYWYRQILGQKVEFLVSFYNNEISEKSEIFDDQFSVERPDGSNFTLKIRSTKLEDSAMYFCASSQGAAFFGQGTRLTVV.

This chain connects TRBV19 to TRBJ1-4, with unresolved D. This CDR3 is 15 amino acids long. In germline, CDR1 is LNHDA, CDR2 SQIVND (reference sequence). Trimming removed 3 bases at V and 7 bases at J, with 15 bases between. CDR3 bases: TGTGCCAGTAGTATTGGTGGAGCAGTCCCTGAAAAACTGTTTTTT. Translating gives CASSIGGAVPEKLFF. The full variable domain, its missing parts supplied by reference TRBV19 and TRBJ1-4, is DGGITQSPKYLFRKEGQNVTLSCEQNLNHDAMYWYRQDPGQGLRLIYYSQIVNDFQKGDIAEGYSVSREKKESFPLTVTSAQKNPTAFYLCASSIGGAVPEKLFFGSGTQLSVL.

The CDR3 is CASSGGGAGRETQYF. CDR3 nucleotides: TGTGCCAGCAGCGGGGGTGGAGCGGGGAGAGAGACCCAGTACTTC. V is TRBV7-6 and J is TRBJ2-5, with 7 bases fitting TRBD2. Trimming took 5 bases from V and 4 from J; bases not matched to a gene: 10. The CDR3 is made up of 15 amino acids. Germline V gives CDR1 SGHVS, CDR2 FNYEAQ.

This clone was recorded only once. The chain uses TRBV5-1 and TRBJ1-2; 10 bases align to TRBD1. In germline, CDR1 is SGHRS, CDR2 YFSETQ. This CDR3 contains 17 residues. Unmatched junction bases numbered 14, after V lost 4 bases and J lost 5 bases. CDR3 nucleotides: TGCGCCAGCAGCCCGAGTGGGACAGGGGCTCCTTTTTATGGCTACACCTTC. Residues: CASSPSGTGAPFYGYTF.

J is TRBJ1-5 and V is TRBV7-2; tentatively, D is TRBD1 (5 bases). The CDR3 totals 14 residues. V lost 6 bases and J 6 bases, leaving 15 bases between the germline ends. The germline V gene encodes CDR1 SGHTA and CDR2 FQGNSA. This CDR3 is CASRAGGGFQPQHF. CDR3 nucleotide sequence: TGTGCCAGCAGGGCAGGTGGGGGGTTTCAGCCCCAGCATTTT.

CDR3 residues: CASSQDLGDGPYEQYF. The CDR3 DNA reads as TGCGCCAGCAGCCAAGATCTTGGAGACGGCCCCTACGAGCAGTACTTC. This chain uses TRBV4-1 with TRBJ2-7, with D uncertain. Trimming removed 0 bases from V and 2 bases from J, with 14 bases in between. CDR3 length: 16 amino acids. The germline V gene encodes CDR1 MGHRA and CDR2 YSYEKL.

The chain uses TRBV5-1 and TRBJ2-2; 9 nucleotides align to TRBD2. This CDR3 spans 19 amino acids. The junction had 10 bases not matched to a gene; V was cut back by 0 bases and J by 1 base. Per germline, CDR1 SGHRS and CDR2 YFSETQ. Written as DNA, the CDR3 is TGCGCCAGCAGCTTGGTGGCGCTAGCGGGGCAGAAGAACACCGGGGAGCTGTTTTTT. It translates to CASSLVALAGQKNTGELFF.

The rearrangement uses TRBV18 and TRBJ2-3; 8 nucleotides match TRBD1. J gave up 2 bases and V 8 bases, and 9 bases lay outside the gene matches. This CDR3 is built from 15 residues. Germline V gene sequence: CDR1 KGHSH, CDR2 LQKENI. CDR3: CASQRDRSVTDTQYF. CDR3 nucleotides: TGTGCCAGCCAAAGGGACAGGAGTGTCACAGATACGCAGTATTTT.

The chain combines TRBV18 with TRBJ2-5; 12 positions match TRBD2. This CDR3 has 16 amino acids. The ends lost 4 bases at V and 3 bases at J; junction bases unmatched: 6. Germline CDR1 reads KGHSH; CDR2 reads LQKENI. The CDR3 is CASSRRPSGREETQYF. CDR3 nucleotide sequence: TGTGCCAGCTCACGTAGGCCTAGCGGGAGGGAAGAGACCCAGTACTTC.

The chain uses TRBV7-3 and TRBJ2-6; D is uncertain. CDR3 length: 15 residues. The ends were cut back, 2 bases at V and 4 bases at J, with 9 bases in the middle. CDR1 SGHTA and CDR2 FQGTGA come from the germline V gene. The CDR3 loop is CASSLFGSGANVLTF. Here the CDR3 DNA reads TGTGCCAGCAGCTTATTCGGCTCCGGGGCCAACGTCCTGACTTTC.

The rearrangement uses TRBV2 and TRBJ2-5; D unclear. Germline loops: CDR1 SNHLY, CDR2 FYNNEI. V was pared by 6 bases and J by 1 base, with 9 bases between. The CDR3 sequence is 13 residues long. In DNA, the CDR3 is TGTGCCAGCAGCCAAACCTTCCAAGAGACCCAGTACTTC. It encodes CASSQTFQETQYF.